Shown below are 17 T cell receptor beta chains from a single sample sequenced in a study of radiation and T cells in renal cell carcinoma. Measured with immunoSEQ multiplex PCR; TCRdb has only the in-frame clones, and not every one. The data contain 120,000 or so clones, roughly four fifths of them seen just once; the ten biggest clones take up around 2%. Time point denoted: blood 2 weeks post-SBRT. Treatment denoted: 15 Gy SBRT to primary tumor, nephrectomy 4 weeks later. The sequenced sample was blood, obtained from a patient whose treatment included radiotherapy and nephrectomy. Receptor source: an older woman with renal cell carcinoma.

The chain has TRBV5-4 and TRBJ2-7; 7 bases fit TRBD2. With 0 bases clipped from V and 6 bases from J, the junction kept 6 bases outside the gene matches. The germline V gene encodes CDR1 SGHNT and CDR2 YYREEE (reference sequence). The CDR3 runs 14 residues. CDR3 nucleotide sequence: TGTGCCAGCAGCTTGGCTCGCAGGGAGGGCGAGCAGTACTTC. Protein product: CASSLARREGEQYF.

This clone was detected many times. The genes are TRBV7-9 and TRBJ1-2, with D maybe TRBD1 (6 bases). The V end was cut by 5 bases, the J end by 4 bases, with 14 bases between. The V gene's germline CDR1 is SEHNR and CDR2 FQNEAQ (reference sequence). This CDR3 spans 14 amino acids. As DNA, the CDR3 is TGTGCCAGCAGCCCCACACAGGGTTTCTATGGCTACACCTTC. It codes for CASSPTQGFYGYTF.

The V and J genes are TRBV5-1 and TRBJ2-3, with a possible D match to TRBD1 (6 bases). Germline V gene lookup returns CDR1 SGHRS and CDR2 YFSETQ. This CDR3 has 16 residues. V was trimmed by 4 bases and J by 2 bases, leaving 17 bases between them. CDR3 loop: CASSLEGQGYTDTQYF. The CDR3 nucleotides are TGCGCCAGCAGCCTCGAGGGGCAGGGGTACACAGATACGCAGTATTTT.

V usage is TRBV19 and J usage is TRBJ2-7, with unresolved D. The V gene's germline CDR1 is LNHDA and CDR2 SQIVND (reference sequence). V lost 4 bases to trimming and J lost 2 bases, with 9 bases between them. This CDR3 has 13 residues. CDR3 sequence reads: CASSRMGTYEQYF. The CDR3 DNA reads as TGTGCCAGTAGTAGAATGGGGACCTACGAGCAGTACTTC. Together with reference TRBV19 and TRBJ2-7, the CDR3 gives the full variable domain: DGGITQSPKYLFRKEGQNVTLSCEQNLNHDAMYWYRQDPGQGLRLIYYSQIVNDFQKGDIAEGYSVSREKKESFPLTVTSAQKNPTAFYLCASSRMGTYEQYFGPGTRLTVT.

This chain links TRBV7-2 with TRBJ2-7, with D possibly being TRBD2 (6 bases). Trimming stripped 1 base from V and 1 base from J, with 11 bases between. The CDR3 is 15 residues long. Germline V CDR1 and CDR2: SGHTA, FQGNSA. Written as DNA, the CDR3 is TGTGCCAGCAGCTTAGAAAGCGGGCCATCCTACGAGCAGTACTTC. Protein: CASSLESGPSYEQYF.

The chain uses TRBV5-4 and TRBJ2-1, with 7 bases identical to TRBD1. CDR1 is SGHNT, CDR2 YYREEE, per germline (reference sequence). The CDR3 is 16 residues long. J gave up 7 bases and V 2 bases, and 12 bases lay outside the gene matches. The CDR3 nucleotides read TGTGCCAGCAGCTTAGGTCTCCAAGGGGGCGAAAATGAGCAGTTCTTC. This translates into CASSLGLQGGENEQFF. The variable domain in full, with the rest retrieved from reference TRBV5-4 and TRBJ2-1, is ETGVTQSPTHLIKTRGQQVTLRCSSQSGHNTVSWYQQALGQGPQFIFQYYREEENGRGNFPPRFSGLQFPNYSSELNVNALELDDSALYLCASSLGLQGGENEQFFGPGTRLTVL.

The rearrangement uses TRBV6-1 and TRBJ1-3; D not resolved. The germline gives CDR1 MNHNS, CDR2 SASEGT. The CDR3 extends over 15 amino acids. V lost 2 bases, J lost 0 bases, and 8 bases lay in between. The CDR3 DNA reads TGTGCCAGCAGTGAATGGACCCCCTCTGGAAACACCATATATTTT. Its translation: CASSEWTPSGNTIYF.

The chain recombines TRBV6-1 with TRBJ1-2, with 9 bases identical to TRBD1. Per germline, CDR1 MNHNS and CDR2 SASEGT. Germline trimming cut 4 bases from V and 3 bases from J; bases unmatched to any gene: 0. CDR3 length: 13 residues. Here the CDR3 reads CASSGTGDYGYTF. The CDR3 coding sequence is TGTGCCAGCAGTGGGACAGGGGACTATGGCTACACCTTC.

This clone was recorded a few times. V and J are TRBV6-5 and TRBJ1-6; D perhaps matches TRBD1 (6 bases). Trimming pared 2 bases from V and 10 bases from J, leaving 12 bases between. CDR3 length equals 14 residues. In germline, CDR1 is MNHEY, CDR2 SVGAGI. The CDR3 protein is CASSYRGSSSPLHF. DNA for the CDR3: TGTGCCAGCAGTTACAGGGGGTCTTCCTCACCCCTCCACTTT.

The chain couples TRBV10-3 to TRBJ2-7; D ambiguous. The CDR3 covers 12 residues. Per the germline V gene, CDR1 is ENHRY and CDR2 is SYGVKD. With 0 bases removed from V and 2 bases from J, the gap between germline ends came to 2 bases. The CDR3 here is CAISESAYEQYF. CDR3 bases: TGTGCCATCAGTGAGTCCGCCTACGAGCAGTACTTC.

V and J are TRBV5-1 and TRBJ2-7; 10 nucleotides align to TRBD2. The CDR3 extends over 15 amino acids. V lost 3 bases and J lost 6; bases outside the gene matches: 9. Germline CDR1 SGHRS, CDR2 YFSETQ. The CDR3 DNA reads as TGCGCCAGCAGCTCTCCGAGCGGGGGGGCGTCCGAGCAGTACTTC. Translated, it gives CASSSPSGGASEQYF.

The chain employs TRBV19 and TRBJ1-4, with D tentatively TRBD1 (5 bases). From germline, CDR1 is LNHDA and CDR2 SQIVND (reference sequence). This CDR3 contains 15 residues. The V gene lost 5 bases and the J gene lost 3 bases, with 13 bases spanning the gap. The CDR3 here is CASSVLRGSNEKLFF. The CDR3 DNA sequence: TGTGCCAGTAGTGTCCTTCGGGGGTCTAATGAAAAACTGTTTTTT.

This clone was recorded a few times. This sequence joins TRBV7-9 and TRBJ1-2, with 7 bases that match TRBD1. This CDR3 comprises 15 residues. CDR1 and CDR2 from the germline V gene are SEHNR and FQNEAQ (reference sequence). Losses at the gene ends were 7 bases for V and 5 bases for J; bases not matched to a gene: 13. In DNA form, the CDR3 reads TGTGCCAGCAATACTATGGGGGGGACAGTGTATGGCTACACCTTC. This encodes CASNTMGGTVYGYTF. Variable domain in full (rest from reference TRBV7-9 and TRBJ1-2): DTGVSQNPRHKITKRGQNVTFRCDPISEHNRLYWYRQTLGQGPEFLTYFQNEAQLEKSRLLSDRFSAERPKGSFSTLEIQRTEQGDSAMYLCASNTMGGTVYGYTFGSGTRLTVV.

This chain connects TRBV6-1 to TRBJ1-2, with D uncertain. The germline V gene encodes CDR1 MNHNS and CDR2 SASEGT. This CDR3 has 10 residues. Trimming took off 7 bases at V and 6 bases at J, with 6 bases between the two ends. CDR3 coding DNA: TGTGCCAGCATGGGTGATGGCTACACCTTC. This codes for CASMGDGYTF.

The gene calls are TRBV19 and TRBJ1-5; the D is unclear. CDR3 length: 15 residues. The ends were cut back, 1 base at V and 0 bases at J, with 7 bases in the middle. CDR1 is LNHDA and CDR2 is SQIVND in the germline V gene (reference sequence). The CDR3 DNA reads as TGTGCCAGTAGTATAGTTGTTTATAGCAATCAGCCCCAGCATTTT. It encodes CASSIVVYSNQPQHF.

The J gene is TRBJ2-7, the V gene TRBV6-1, with D tentatively TRBD2 (5 bases). The V gene's germline CDR1 is MNHNS and CDR2 SASEGT. The CDR3 is 15 residues long. The V end lost 7 bases, the J end lost 2 bases, and 18 bases lay between the germline ends. DNA for the CDR3: TGTGCCAGCATCCCACGGGGTGGGCAGGCCTACGAGCAGTACTTC. Translating gives CASIPRGGQAYEQYF.

The V call is TRBV4-1, the J call TRBJ2-7; perhaps TRBD2 as D (5 bases). There are 14 residues in the CDR3. Germline CDR1 and CDR2: MGHRA and YSYEKL. V was pared by 5 bases and J by 3 bases, with 14 bases between. CDR3 region: CASSKPEADYEQYF. The CDR3 DNA follows: TGCGCCAGCAGCAAGCCGGAGGCAGACTACGAGCAGTACTTC.